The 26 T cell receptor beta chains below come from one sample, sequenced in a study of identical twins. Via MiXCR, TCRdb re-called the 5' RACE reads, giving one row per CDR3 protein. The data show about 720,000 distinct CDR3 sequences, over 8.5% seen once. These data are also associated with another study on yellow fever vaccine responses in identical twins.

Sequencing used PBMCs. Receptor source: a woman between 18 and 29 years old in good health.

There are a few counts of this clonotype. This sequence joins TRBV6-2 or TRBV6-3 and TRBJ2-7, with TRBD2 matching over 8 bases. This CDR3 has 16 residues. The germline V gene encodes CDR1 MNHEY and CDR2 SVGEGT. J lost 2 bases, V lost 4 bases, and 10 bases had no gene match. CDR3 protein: CASSCPQREGPYEQYF. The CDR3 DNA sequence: TGTGCCAGCAGTTGCCCCCAACGGGAGGGCCCCTACGAGCAGTACTTC.

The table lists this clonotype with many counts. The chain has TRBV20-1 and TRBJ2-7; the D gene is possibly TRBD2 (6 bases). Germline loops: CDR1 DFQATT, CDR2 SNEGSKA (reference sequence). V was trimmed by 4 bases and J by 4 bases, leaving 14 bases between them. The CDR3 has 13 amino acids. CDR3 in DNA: TGCAGTGCTATGGAGGGACTCATATACGAGCAGTACTTC. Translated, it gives CSAMEGLIYEQYF.

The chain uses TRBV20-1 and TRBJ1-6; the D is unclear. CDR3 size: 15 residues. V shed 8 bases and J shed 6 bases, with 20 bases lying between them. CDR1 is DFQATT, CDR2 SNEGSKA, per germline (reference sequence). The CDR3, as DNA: TGCAGTATTCCCACCCGCAGCCTTTTTAATTCACCCCTCCACTTT. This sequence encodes CSIPTRSLFNSPLHF.

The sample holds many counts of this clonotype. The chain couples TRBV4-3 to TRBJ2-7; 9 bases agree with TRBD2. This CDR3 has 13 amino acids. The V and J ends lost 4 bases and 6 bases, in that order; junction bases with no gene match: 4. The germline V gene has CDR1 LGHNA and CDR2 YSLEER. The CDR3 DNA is TGCGCCAGCAGCCCGGGACTAGCTGGCGAGCAGTACTTC. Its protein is CASSPGLAGEQYF.

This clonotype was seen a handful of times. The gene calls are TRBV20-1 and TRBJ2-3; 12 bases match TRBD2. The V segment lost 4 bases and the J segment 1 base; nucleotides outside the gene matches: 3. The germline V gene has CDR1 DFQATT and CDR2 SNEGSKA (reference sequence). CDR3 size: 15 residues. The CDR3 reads CSATTSGGRTDTQYF. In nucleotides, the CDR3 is TGCAGTGCTACTACTAGCGGGGGGCGCACAGATACGCAGTATTTT.

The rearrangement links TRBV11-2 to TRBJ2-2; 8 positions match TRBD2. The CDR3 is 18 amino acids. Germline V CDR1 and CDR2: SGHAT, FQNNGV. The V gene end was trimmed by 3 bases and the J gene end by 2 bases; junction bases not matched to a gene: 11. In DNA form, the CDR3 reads TGTGCCAGCAGCTTTAAGGCGGGAGCGGGGGTAAACACCGGGGAGCTGTTTTTT. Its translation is CASSFKAGAGVNTGELFF.

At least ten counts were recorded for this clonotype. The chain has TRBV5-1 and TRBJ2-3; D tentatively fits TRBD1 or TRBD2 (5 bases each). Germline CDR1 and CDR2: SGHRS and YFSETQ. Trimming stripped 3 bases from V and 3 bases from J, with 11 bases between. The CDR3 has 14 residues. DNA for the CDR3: TGCGCCAGCAGCTCAGGGACGTGGACAGATACGCAGTATTTT. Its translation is CASSSGTWTDTQYF.

This chain's CDR3 is CASSYPSLAREGSYEQYF. CDR3 nucleotide sequence: TGTGCCAGCAGTTACCCCTCCCTTGCGCGGGAGGGCTCCTACGAGCAGTACTTC. V gene TRBV6-2 or TRBV6-3 combines with J gene TRBJ2-7; 9 bases align to TRBD2. CDR3 size: 18 residues. Germline-derived CDR1 and CDR2 are MNHEY and SVGEGT. V gave up 2 bases and J gave up 0 bases; unmatched junction bases: 11.

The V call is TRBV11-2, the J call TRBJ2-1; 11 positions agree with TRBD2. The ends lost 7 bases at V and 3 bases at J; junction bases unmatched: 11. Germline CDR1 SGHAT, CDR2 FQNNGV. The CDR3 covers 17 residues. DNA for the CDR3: TGTGCCAGCACCCCACTTAGCGGGAGGGCCCTCTACAATGAGCAGTTCTTC. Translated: CASTPLSGRALYNEQFF.

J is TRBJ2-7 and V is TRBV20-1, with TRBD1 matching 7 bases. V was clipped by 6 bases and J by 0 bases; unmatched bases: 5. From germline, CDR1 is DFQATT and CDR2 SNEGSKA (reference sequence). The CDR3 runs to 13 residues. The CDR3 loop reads CSARWDSSYEQYF. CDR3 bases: TGCAGTGCGAGATGGGACAGCTCCTACGAGCAGTACTTC.

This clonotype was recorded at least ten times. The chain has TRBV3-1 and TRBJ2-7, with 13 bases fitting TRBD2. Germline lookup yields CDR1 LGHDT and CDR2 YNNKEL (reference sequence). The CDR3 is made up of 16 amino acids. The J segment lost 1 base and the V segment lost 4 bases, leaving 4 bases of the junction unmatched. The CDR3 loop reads CASSLGLAGVSYEQYF. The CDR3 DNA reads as TGTGCCAGCAGCCTCGGACTAGCGGGAGTTTCCTACGAGCAGTACTTC.

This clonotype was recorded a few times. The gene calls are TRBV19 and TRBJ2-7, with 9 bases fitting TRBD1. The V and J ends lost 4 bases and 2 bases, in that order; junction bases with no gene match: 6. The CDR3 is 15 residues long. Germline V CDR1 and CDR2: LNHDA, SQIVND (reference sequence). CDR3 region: CASSTGQGLAYEQYF. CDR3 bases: TGTGCCAGTAGTACGGGACAGGGTTTAGCCTACGAGCAGTACTTC.

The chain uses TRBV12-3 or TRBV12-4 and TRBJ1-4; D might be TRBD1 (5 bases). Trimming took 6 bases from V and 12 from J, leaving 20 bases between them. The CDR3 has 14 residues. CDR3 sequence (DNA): TGTGCCAGCAGACCATTAGGGGCCCCATATGAACTGTTTTTT. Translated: CASRPLGAPYELFF.

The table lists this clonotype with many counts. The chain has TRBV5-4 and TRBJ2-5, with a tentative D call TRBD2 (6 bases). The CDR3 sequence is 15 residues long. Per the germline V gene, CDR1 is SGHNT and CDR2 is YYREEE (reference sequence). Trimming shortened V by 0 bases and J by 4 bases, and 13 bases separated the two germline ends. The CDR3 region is CASSLAPQGGETQYF. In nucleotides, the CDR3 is TGTGCCAGCAGCTTGGCCCCGCAGGGAGGAGAGACCCAGTACTTC.

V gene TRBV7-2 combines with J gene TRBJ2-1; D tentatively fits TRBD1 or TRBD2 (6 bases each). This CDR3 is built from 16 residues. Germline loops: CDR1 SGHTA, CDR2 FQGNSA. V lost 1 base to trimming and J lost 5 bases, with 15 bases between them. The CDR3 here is CASSLVGGLGDNEQFF. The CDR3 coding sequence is TGTGCCAGCAGCTTAGTCGGGGGCCTCGGCGACAATGAGCAGTTCTTC.

The CDR3 sequence is CSAGQDSFPYNEQFF. In DNA, the CDR3 is TGCAGCGCCGGACAGGATTCTTTTCCGTACAATGAGCAGTTCTTC. V gene TRBV29-1 combines with J gene TRBJ2-1, with TRBD1 identical over 7 bases. V shed 7 bases, J shed 4 bases, and the junction held 13 bases outside the gene matches. Looked up from germline, CDR1 is SQVTM and CDR2 is ANQGSEA. The CDR3 is made up of 15 amino acids.

The CDR3: CASSGEAGHEQYF. The CDR3 DNA is TGTGCCAGCAGTGGGGAGGCAGGACACGAGCAGTACTTC. The V and J genes are TRBV6-1 and TRBJ2-7; a weak D match, TRBD2 (6 bases). The CDR3 is 13 residues long. In germline, CDR1 is MNHNS, CDR2 SASEGT. V lost 4 bases and J lost 5, with 12 bases in between.

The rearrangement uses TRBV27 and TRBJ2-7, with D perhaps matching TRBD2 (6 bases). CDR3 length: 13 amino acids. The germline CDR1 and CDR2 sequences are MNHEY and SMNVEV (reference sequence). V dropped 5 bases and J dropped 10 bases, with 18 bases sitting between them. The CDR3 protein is CASSPREHSPQYF. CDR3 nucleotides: TGTGCCAGCAGTCCCCGGGAGCATTCCCCACAGTACTTC.

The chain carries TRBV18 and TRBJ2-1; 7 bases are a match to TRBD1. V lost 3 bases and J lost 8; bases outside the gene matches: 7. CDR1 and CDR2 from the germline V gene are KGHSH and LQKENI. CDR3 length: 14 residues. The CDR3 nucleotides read TGTGCCAGCTCACCTACAGGGGTTGGGGATGAGCAGTTCTTC. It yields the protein CASSPTGVGDEQFF. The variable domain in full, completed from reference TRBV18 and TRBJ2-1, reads NAGVMQNPRHLVRRRGQEARLRCSPMKGHSHVYWYRQLPEEGLKFMVYLQKENIIDESGMPKERFSAEFPKEGPSILRIQQVVRGDSAAYFCASSPTGVGDEQFFGPGTRLTVL.

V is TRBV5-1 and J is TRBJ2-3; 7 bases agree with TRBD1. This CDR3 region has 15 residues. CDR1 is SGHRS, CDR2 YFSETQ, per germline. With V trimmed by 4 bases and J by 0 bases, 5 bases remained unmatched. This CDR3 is CASSTGVGSTDTQYF. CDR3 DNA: TGCGCCAGCAGCACAGGGGTTGGTAGCACAGATACGCAGTATTTT. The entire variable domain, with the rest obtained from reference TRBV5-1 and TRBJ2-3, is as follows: KAGVTQTPRYLIKTRGQQVTLSCSPISGHRSVSWYQQTPGQGLQFLFEYFSETQRNKGNFPGRFSGRQFSNSRSEMNVSTLELGDSALYLCASSTGVGSTDTQYFGPGTRLTVL.

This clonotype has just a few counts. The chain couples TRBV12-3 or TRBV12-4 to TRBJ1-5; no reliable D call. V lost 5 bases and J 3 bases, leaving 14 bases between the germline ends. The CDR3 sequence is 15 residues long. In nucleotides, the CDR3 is TGTGCCAGCAGTCCCACCGGGTATACCAATCAGCCCCAGCATTTT. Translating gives CASSPTGYTNQPQHF.

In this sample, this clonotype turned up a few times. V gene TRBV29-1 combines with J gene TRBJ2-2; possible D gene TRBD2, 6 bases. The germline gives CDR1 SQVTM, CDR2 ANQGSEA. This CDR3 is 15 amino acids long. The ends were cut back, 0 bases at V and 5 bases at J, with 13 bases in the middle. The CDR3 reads CSVEEIGSETGELFF. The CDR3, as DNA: TGCAGCGTTGAAGAAATCGGGAGCGAGACCGGGGAGCTGTTTTTT.

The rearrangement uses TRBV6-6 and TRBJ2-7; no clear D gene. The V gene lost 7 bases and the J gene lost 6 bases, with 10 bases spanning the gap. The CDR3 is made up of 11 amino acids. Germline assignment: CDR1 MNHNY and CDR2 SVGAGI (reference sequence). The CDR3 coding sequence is TGTGCCAGCAAGGGTCCCGGCGAGCAGTACTTC. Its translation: CASKGPGEQYF.

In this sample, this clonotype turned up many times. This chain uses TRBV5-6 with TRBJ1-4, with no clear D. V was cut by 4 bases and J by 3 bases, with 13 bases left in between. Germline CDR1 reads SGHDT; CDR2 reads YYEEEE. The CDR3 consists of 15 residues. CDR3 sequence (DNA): TGTGCCAGCAGCGCCGCGACATACTCTAATGAAAAACTGTTTTTT. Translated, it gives CASSAATYSNEKLFF.

The chain's CDR3 is CASSGLDGTGGSYEQYF. DNA of the CDR3: TGCGCCAGCAGCGGGTTAGACGGGACAGGGGGCTCCTACGAGCAGTACTTC. J is TRBJ2-7 and V is TRBV5-1; 11 bases are shared with TRBD1. V shed 4 bases, J shed 0 bases, and the junction held 9 bases outside the gene matches. The CDR3 totals 17 residues. CDR1 is SGHRS, CDR2 YFSETQ, per germline.

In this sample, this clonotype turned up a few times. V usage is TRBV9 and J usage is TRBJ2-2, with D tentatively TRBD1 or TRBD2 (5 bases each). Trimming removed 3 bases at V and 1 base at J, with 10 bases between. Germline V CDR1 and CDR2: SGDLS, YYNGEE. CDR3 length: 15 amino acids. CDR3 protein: CASSAGTVNTGELFF. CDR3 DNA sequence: TGTGCCAGCAGCGCCGGGACCGTGAACACCGGGGAGCTGTTTTTT.